These 9 T cell receptor beta chains were sequenced from one sample in a study of blood T cells in healthy people across ages. A second PCR of about 7 to 11 cycles used a sample-barcoded 5' primer and a J-beta primer mix. TCRdb re-called the 5' RACE reads through MiXCR, storing one row per CDR3 protein. The sample yields about 1.7 million distinct CDR3 sequences, roughly 30% seen once. Input material: blood. All receptors come from a woman in her thirties in good health.

The chain couples TRBV29-1 to TRBJ2-1, with 9 bases identical to TRBD1. The CDR3 runs 12 residues. The V gene end was trimmed by 8 bases and the J gene end by 9 bases; junction bases not matched to a gene: 8. Germline V gene lookup returns CDR1 SQVTM and CDR2 ANQGSEA. The CDR3 DNA is TGCAGCTCCCGGGACAGGGAAGCTGAGCAGTTCTTC. Translated: CSSRDREAEQFF.

A few counts support this clonotype. The chain is built from TRBV4-1 and TRBJ1-2; TRBD1 matches 9 bases. V lost 1 base to trimming and J lost 5 bases; unmatched junction nucleotides: 5. The CDR3 is made up of 15 amino acids. Germline V gives CDR1 MGHRA, CDR2 YSYEKL. CDR3 sequence reads: CASSQASGQGYGYTF. Here the CDR3 DNA reads TGCGCCAGCAGCCAAGCTAGCGGACAGGGGTATGGCTACACCTTC.

This clonotype appeared a few times. The chain links TRBV6-5 to TRBJ2-5; 11 nucleotides align to TRBD2. Germline V gives CDR1 MNHEY, CDR2 SVGAGI. The trim removed 7 bases at V and 3 bases at J, leaving 4 bases unmatched. The CDR3 is 14 residues long. The DNA of the CDR3 is TGTGCCAGCACCGGGACTAGCGGAAAAGAGACCCAGTACTTC. Its protein product is CASTGTSGKETQYF.

The sample holds many counts of this clonotype. The chain employs TRBV4-3 and TRBJ1-5; D remains unclear. V was trimmed by 5 bases and J by 9 bases, leaving 5 bases between them. The CDR3 is made up of 10 amino acids. Per the germline V gene, CDR1 is LGHNA and CDR2 is YSLEER. Here the CDR3 reads CASSSPPQHF. In DNA form, the CDR3 reads TGCGCCAGCAGCTCACCGCCCCAGCATTTT.

As regards this clonotype: A read error may be the cause here, since a much bigger clone is one base away. Because the CDR3 is missing its conserved closing phenylalanine or tryptophan, this is likely a read error. This chain connects TRBV20-1 to TRBJ2-1; 8 bases are shared with TRBD1. The trim removed 1 base at V and 2 bases at J, leaving 10 bases unmatched. This CDR3 spans 17 amino acids. Germline CDR1 and CDR2: DFQATT and SNEGSKA (reference sequence). The CDR3 region has the DNA TGCAGTGCTAGAGCAGCATCAGAGGGACAGGCCTACAATGAGCAGTTCGTC. Translation gives CSARAASEGQAYNEQFV.

This clonotype was seen at least ten times. The chain carries TRBV20-1 and TRBJ2-7, with D unresolved. The V gene lost 5 bases and the J gene lost 0 bases, with 14 bases spanning the gap. The CDR3 extends over 14 amino acids. Germline CDR1 is DFQATT and CDR2 is SNEGSKA (reference sequence). CDR3 in DNA: TGCAGTGCTCCCCTAGACTCGGCCTCCTACGAGCAGTACTTC. Translated, it gives CSAPLDSASYEQYF.

The chain has TRBV7-3 and TRBJ2-3, with 14 bases that match TRBD2. V trimming: 4 bases; J trimming: 6 bases; junction bases outside the gene matches: 6. This CDR3 is 16 amino acids long. Germline V gene lookup returns CDR1 SGHTA and CDR2 FQGTGA. The CDR3 region has the DNA TGTGCCAGCAGCTGGGGGACTAGCGGGGGTCAGGATACGCAGTATTTT. It translates to CASSWGTSGGQDTQYF.

This clonotype has a handful of counts. V is TRBV20-1 and J is TRBJ2-1, with 7 bases fitting TRBD2. The CDR3 has 15 amino acids. The germline CDR1 and CDR2 sequences are DFQATT and SNEGSKA (reference sequence). V lost 7 bases, J lost 3 bases, and 12 bases stayed unmatched. This CDR3 is CSGRGTGGYYNEQFF. The CDR3, as DNA: TGCAGTGGTCGCGGGACGGGGGGTTACTACAATGAGCAGTTCTTC.

V is TRBV5-4 and J is TRBJ1-1, with D possibly being TRBD1 (6 bases). Germline V lookup: CDR1 SGHNT, CDR2 YYREEE (reference sequence). V was cut by 2 bases and J by 4 bases, with 15 bases left in between. The CDR3 extends over 15 amino acids. The CDR3 region is CASSLRGSRGTEAFF. In nucleotides, the CDR3 is TGTGCCAGCAGCTTAAGGGGGTCTAGAGGCACTGAAGCTTTCTTT.